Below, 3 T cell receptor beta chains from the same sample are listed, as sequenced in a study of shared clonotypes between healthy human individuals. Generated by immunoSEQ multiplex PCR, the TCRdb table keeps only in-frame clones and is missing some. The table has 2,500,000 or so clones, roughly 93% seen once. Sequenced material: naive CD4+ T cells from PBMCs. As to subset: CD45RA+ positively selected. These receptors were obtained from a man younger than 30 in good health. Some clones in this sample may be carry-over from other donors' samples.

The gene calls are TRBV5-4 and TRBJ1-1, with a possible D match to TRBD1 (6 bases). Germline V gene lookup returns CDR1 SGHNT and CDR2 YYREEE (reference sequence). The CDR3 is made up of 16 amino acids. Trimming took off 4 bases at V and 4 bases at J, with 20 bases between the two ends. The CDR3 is CASSPGGGRGGTEAFF. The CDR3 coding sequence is TGTGCCAGCAGCCCTGGGGGGGGGCGAGGAGGCACTGAAGCTTTCTTT.

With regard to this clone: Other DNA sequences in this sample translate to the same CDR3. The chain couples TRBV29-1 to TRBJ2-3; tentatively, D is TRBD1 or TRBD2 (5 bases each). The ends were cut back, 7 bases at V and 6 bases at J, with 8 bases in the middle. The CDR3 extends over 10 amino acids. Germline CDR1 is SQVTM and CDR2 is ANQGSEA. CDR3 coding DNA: TGCAGCGGAGGGACCGATACGCAGTATTTT. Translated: CSGGTDTQYF.

The CDR3 loop reads CASPTSGSGWREQYF. CDR3 nucleotides: TGTGCCAGCCCAACCTCCGGGTCCGGGTGGCGCGAGCAGTACTTC. This chain links TRBV6-4 with TRBJ2-7; D unclear. Trimming took off 8 bases at V and 6 bases at J, with 23 bases between the two ends. The CDR3 loop spans 15 amino acids. Per germline, CDR1 MRHNA and CDR2 SNTAGT.